This TCR beta chain comes out of a study of blood T cell repertoires in COVID-19. Original processing methods: Amplification of reference gene primers was used by the study to estimate nucleated cell counts. The assay was immunoSEQ multiplex PCR, and TCRdb's table has in-frame clones only and misses some. For V, J and clone size, that table is used; D and trimming come from the DNA. The sample includes some 15,000 clones, roughly 89% seen only once; the top ten take less than 5%. Germline V lookup: CDR1 KGHSH, CDR2 LQKENI. The CDR3 is 14 residues long. V gave up 3 bases and J gave up 0 bases, with 9 bases separating them.

The receptor was isolated from a man in his 60s with active COVID-19. V is TRBV18 and J is TRBJ2-7; D uncertain. The sequenced material came from peripheral blood. Written as DNA, the CDR3 is TGTGCCAGCTCACCTCTCCCGGGCTCCTACGAGCAGTACTTC. It codes for CASSPLPGSYEQYF. Based on the CDR3 plus reference TRBV18 and TRBJ2-7, the full variable domain is NAGVMQNPRHLVRRRGQEARLRCSPMKGHSHVYWYRQLPEEGLKFMVYLQKENIIDESGMPKERFSAEFPKEGPSILRIQQVVRGDSAAYFCASSPLPGSYEQYFGPGTRLTVT.